The 23 T cell receptor beta chains presented below share a single source sample, sequenced in a study of T cells in Graves' hyperthyroidism and ophthalmopathy. Researchers took RNA transcripts and amplified the TCR beta CDR3 regions from them. Using the HTBI primer set, a first-round RT-PCR was run on the TCR CDR3. In TCRdb, the multiplex PCR reads were re-called with MiXCR into one record per CDR3 protein. The table lists approximately 350,000 distinct CDR3 sequences, around 15% of them singletons. Source material: blood. These receptors were obtained from a woman aged 55-69 years with Graves' ophthalmopathy.

This clonotype was found many times. The rearrangement joins TRBV11-2 to TRBJ1-1; D is ambiguous. CDR3 length: 13 residues. V lost 4 bases and J 10 bases, leaving 16 bases between the germline ends. The germline gives CDR1 SGHAT, CDR2 FQNNGV. In nucleotides, the CDR3 is TGTGCCAGCAGCTCGATGGGGTCCTTGGCAGCTTTCTTT. As protein: CASSSMGSLAAFF.

This clonotype was seen only a few times. The chain combines TRBV20-1 with TRBJ2-3; 11 bases fit TRBD2. The CDR3 has 15 amino acids. Germline assignment: CDR1 DFQATT and CDR2 SNEGSKA (reference sequence). J was trimmed by 2 bases and V by 4 bases; bases with no gene match: 5. CDR3: CSAIGTSGYTDTQYF. CDR3 in DNA: TGCAGTGCTATCGGGACTAGCGGCTACACAGATACGCAGTATTTT.

This clonotype turned up a few times. The chain joins TRBV7-2 to TRBJ2-7, with 9 bases aligning to TRBD2. Germline lookup yields CDR1 SGHTA and CDR2 FQGNSA. This CDR3 spans 15 amino acids. J gave up 6 bases and V 1 base, and 7 bases lay outside the gene matches. The CDR3 coding sequence is TGTGCCAGCAGCTTAGGCCCTAGCGGGATGCTCGAGCAGTACTTC. It encodes CASSLGPSGMLEQYF.

This clonotype was recorded at least ten times. The V call is TRBV20-1, the J call TRBJ1-1, with D possibly matching TRBD1 (6 bases). The CDR3 spans 14 residues. Germline loops: CDR1 DFQATT, CDR2 SNEGSKA (reference sequence). The V end was cut by 5 bases, the J end by 1 base, with 14 bases between. CDR3 bases: TGCAGTGCTTTCACCTCCAGGGGGAACACTGAAGCTTTCTTT. Its protein product is CSAFTSRGNTEAFF.

This clonotype was counted ten times or more. This rearrangement joins TRBV6-6 to TRBJ2-2; D possibly corresponds to TRBD2 (6 bases). V lost 2 bases and J lost 6, with 10 bases in between. The CDR3 spans 14 residues. Germline V gene data show CDR1 as MNHNY and CDR2 as SVGAGI (reference sequence). CDR3 in amino acids: CASSYATRAGELFF. CDR3 nucleotides: TGTGCCAGCAGTTACGCGACTAGAGCCGGGGAGCTGTTTTTT.

This clonotype appeared many times. The chain combines TRBV7-8 with TRBJ1-5; D unclear. Per the germline V gene, CDR1 is SGHVS and CDR2 is FQNEAQ. The CDR3 covers 14 residues. The V end lost 1 base, the J end lost 5 bases, and 9 bases lay between the germline ends. The CDR3, as DNA: TGTGCCAGCAGCTTAGACAGTGGGTATCAGCCCCAGCATTTT. This encodes CASSLDSGYQPQHF.

The chain links TRBV25-1 to TRBJ2-1; TRBD1 matches at 7 bases. This CDR3 spans 13 amino acids. Germline lookup yields CDR1 MGHDK and CDR2 SYGVNS. Unmatched junction bases numbered 10, after V lost 7 bases and J lost 10 bases. In DNA, the CDR3 is TGTGCCAGCATCGAGGGGGCGCAAGTCGAGCAGTTCTTC. The encoded protein is CASIEGAQVEQFF.

This clonotype was found many times. The chain has TRBV7-2 and TRBJ2-7, with TRBD2 matching 14 bases. J was trimmed by 3 bases and V by 4 bases; bases with no gene match: 2. CDR1 and CDR2 (germline): SGHTA, FQGNSA. This CDR3 has 15 amino acids. This chain's CDR3 is CASSWGLAGVYEQYF. CDR3 coding DNA: TGTGCCAGCAGCTGGGGACTAGCGGGAGTCTACGAGCAGTACTTC.

This clonotype appeared a few times. The chain joins TRBV19 to TRBJ2-7, with D perhaps matching TRBD2 (5 bases). CDR1 and CDR2 from the germline V gene are LNHDA and SQIVND (reference sequence). The ends were cut back, 3 bases at V and 7 bases at J, with 16 bases in the middle. This CDR3 comprises 14 residues. The CDR3 region has the DNA TGTGCCAGTAGTATTTCCGGGGAAGCTCGGGAGCAGTACTTC. Protein sequence: CASSISGEAREQYF. Variable domain in full (rest from reference TRBV19 and TRBJ2-7): DGGITQSPKYLFRKEGQNVTLSCEQNLNHDAMYWYRQDPGQGLRLIYYSQIVNDFQKGDIAEGYSVSREKKESFPLTVTSAQKNPTAFYLCASSISGEAREQYFGPGTRLTVT.

Many counts were recorded for this clonotype. The genes are TRBV6-1 and TRBJ2-7; D uncertain. V was cut by 6 bases and J by 3 bases, with 6 bases left in between. Germline CDR1 reads MNHNS; CDR2 reads SASEGT. The CDR3 loop spans 11 amino acids. CDR3 in DNA: TGTGCCAGCAGCGCGAACTACGAGCAGTACTTC. Amino acid sequence: CASSANYEQYF.

In this sample, this clonotype turned up many times. The rearrangement joins TRBV10-3 to TRBJ2-7; 9 bases are shared with TRBD1. Looked up from germline, CDR1 is ENHRY and CDR2 is SYGVKD. The CDR3 has 13 residues. J was trimmed by 7 bases and V by 10 bases; bases with no gene match: 11. The CDR3 here is CATIQDRGGEQYF. Written as DNA, the CDR3 is TGTGCCACCATCCAGGACAGGGGTGGTGAGCAGTACTTC.

The table lists this clonotype with many counts. The chain recombines TRBV28 with TRBJ2-7; D call uncertain. CDR3 size: 12 residues. CDR1 and CDR2 from the germline V gene are MDHEN and SYDVKM. Trimming took 3 bases from V and 3 from J, leaving 6 bases between them. The chain's CDR3 is CASSFDVYEQYF. In nucleotides, the CDR3 is TGTGCCAGCAGTTTTGACGTCTACGAGCAGTACTTC.

This clonotype has at least ten counts. The gene calls are TRBV11-2 and TRBJ2-1; 10 bases agree with TRBD2. J lost 0 bases, V lost 3 bases, and 5 bases had no gene match. The CDR3 is 17 residues long. Germline loops: CDR1 SGHAT, CDR2 FQNNGV. The CDR3 DNA sequence: TGTGCCAGCAGCTTCGATCTAGCGGGGGACTCCTACAATGAGCAGTTCTTC. It yields the protein CASSFDLAGDSYNEQFF.

This clonotype has a handful of counts. The chain recombines TRBV28 with TRBJ1-4; D remains ambiguous. The V end was cut by 2 bases, the J end by 5 bases, with 6 bases between. Germline CDR1 reads MDHEN; CDR2 reads SYDVKM. The CDR3 spans 13 residues. The CDR3 bases are TGTGCCAGCAGTTTAGGGGAAAATGAAAAACTGTTTTTT. It yields the protein CASSLGENEKLFF.

This clonotype was seen a handful of times. CDR3 in amino acids: CASPRGRDRSELFF. The CDR3 coding sequence is TGCGCCAGCCCCCGGGGTCGAGACAGGAGTGAACTGTTTTTT. The chain carries TRBV4-1 and TRBJ1-4, with D maybe TRBD1 (6 bases). The germline CDR1 and CDR2 sequences are MGHRA and YSYEKL. The CDR3 spans 14 residues. V lost 8 bases and J 12 bases, leaving 22 bases between the germline ends.

The chain has TRBV5-1 and TRBJ2-7; D gene unclear. Germline CDR1 reads SGHRS; CDR2 reads YFSETQ. This CDR3 region has 13 residues. V lost 0 bases and J 6 bases, leaving 10 bases between the germline ends. The CDR3 bases are TGCGCCAGCAGCTTGGCTTCGGATCTCGAGCAGTACTTC. It specifies CASSLASDLEQYF.

The CDR3 reads CASSSQGAVTEAFF. The CDR3, as DNA: TGCGCCAGCAGCTCCCAGGGGGCGGTTACTGAAGCTTTCTTT. This chain connects TRBV5-1 to TRBJ1-1; 8 bases fit TRBD1. The CDR3 length is 14 residues. V dropped 3 bases and J dropped 5; count of bases not matched to a gene: 6. CDR1 and CDR2 from the germline V gene are SGHRS and YFSETQ.

This clonotype was found a few times. The CDR3 DNA reads as TGTGCCACCAGTGATGGACAGGGGAGCACTGAAGCTTTCTTT. This gives the protein CATSDGQGSTEAFF. The chain combines TRBV24-1 with TRBJ1-1; 9 bases fit TRBD1. V was pared by 3 bases and J by 4 bases, with 2 bases of the junction left unmatched. The CDR3 has 14 amino acids. Germline CDR1 KGHDR, CDR2 SFDVKD.

This clonotype appeared many times. V gene TRBV29-1 combines with J gene TRBJ2-7; 10 nucleotides align to TRBD2. Trimming took 0 bases from V and 1 from J; bases not matched to a gene: 3. CDR1 and CDR2 (germline): SQVTM, ANQGSEA. This CDR3 has 15 amino acids. CDR3: CSVEDLAGVSYEQYF. CDR3 in DNA: TGCAGCGTTGAAGACCTAGCGGGAGTGTCCTACGAGCAGTACTTC.

This clonotype was found many times. V gene TRBV5-1 combines with J gene TRBJ2-7; D call uncertain. The CDR3 sequence is 14 residues long. V was clipped by 0 bases and J by 5 bases, with 12 bases between them. The germline CDR1 and CDR2 sequences are SGHRS and YFSETQ. Here the CDR3 reads CASSLDGVVDEQYF. The DNA of the CDR3 is TGCGCCAGCAGCTTGGATGGGGTCGTCGACGAGCAGTACTTC.

In this sample, this clonotype turned up many times. V and J are TRBV7-3 and TRBJ2-5; D remains unclear. The germline gives CDR1 SGHTA, CDR2 FQGTGA. This CDR3 is 13 amino acids long. With 1 base removed from V and 3 bases from J, the gap between germline ends came to 6 bases. The chain's CDR3 is CASSLNREETQYF. DNA for the CDR3: TGTGCCAGCAGCTTAAATCGGGAAGAGACCCAGTACTTC.

This clonotype was detected only a few times. The chain joins TRBV19 to TRBJ2-2, with D tentatively TRBD2 (6 bases). CDR1 is LNHDA, CDR2 SQIVND, per germline (reference sequence). Trimming shortened V by 6 bases and J by 7 bases, and 18 bases separated the two germline ends. CDR3 length: 15 amino acids. The CDR3 sequence: CASSRDGTLVGELFF. CDR3 sequence (DNA): TGTGCCAGTAGCAGAGACGGGACTTTGGTCGGGGAGCTGTTTTTT.

This clonotype was recorded many times. The chain uses TRBV6-1 and TRBJ1-6, with 8 bases matching TRBD1. Germline CDR1 MNHNS, CDR2 SASEGT. J was trimmed by 7 bases and V by 2 bases; bases with no gene match: 4. The CDR3 length is 15 residues. For the CDR3, the DNA is TGTGCCAGCAGTGAATCTCGGGACAGGAATTCACCCCTCCACTTT. It encodes CASSESRDRNSPLHF.